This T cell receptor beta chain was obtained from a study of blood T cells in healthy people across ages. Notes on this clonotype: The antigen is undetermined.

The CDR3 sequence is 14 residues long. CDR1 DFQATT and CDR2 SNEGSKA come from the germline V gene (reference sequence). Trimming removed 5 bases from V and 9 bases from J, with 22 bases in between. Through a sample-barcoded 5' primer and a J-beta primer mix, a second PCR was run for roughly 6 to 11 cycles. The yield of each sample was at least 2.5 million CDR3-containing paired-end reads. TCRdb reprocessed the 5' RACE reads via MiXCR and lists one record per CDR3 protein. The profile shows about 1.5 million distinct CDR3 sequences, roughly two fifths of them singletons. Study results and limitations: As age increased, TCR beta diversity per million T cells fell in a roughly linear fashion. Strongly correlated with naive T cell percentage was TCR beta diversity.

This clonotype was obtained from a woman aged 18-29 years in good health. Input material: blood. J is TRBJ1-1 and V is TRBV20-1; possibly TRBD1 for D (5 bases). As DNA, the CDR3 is TGCAGTGCTGCCCCTGTCCGACAGTCGCAAAAAGCTTTCTTT. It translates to CSAAPVRQSQKAFF.